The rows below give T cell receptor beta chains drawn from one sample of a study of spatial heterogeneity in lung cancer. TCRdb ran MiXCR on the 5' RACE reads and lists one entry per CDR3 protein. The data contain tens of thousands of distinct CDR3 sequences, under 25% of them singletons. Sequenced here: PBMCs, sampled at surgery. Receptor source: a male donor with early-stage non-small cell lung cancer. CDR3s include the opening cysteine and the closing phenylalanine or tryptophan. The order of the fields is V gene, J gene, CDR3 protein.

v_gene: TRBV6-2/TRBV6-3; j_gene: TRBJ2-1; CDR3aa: CASSTNNRGTSEQFF
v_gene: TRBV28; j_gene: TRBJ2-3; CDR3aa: CASSLPTSEVFF
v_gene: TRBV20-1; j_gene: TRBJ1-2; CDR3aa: CSAREGIYGYTF
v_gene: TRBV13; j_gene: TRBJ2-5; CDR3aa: CASSSWTSAQETQYF
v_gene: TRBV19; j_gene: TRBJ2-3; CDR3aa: CASSIGISSGTSGRTSTDTQYF
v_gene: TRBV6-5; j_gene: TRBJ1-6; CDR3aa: CASSYRQPYNSPLHF
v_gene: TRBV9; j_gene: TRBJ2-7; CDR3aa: CASTRGSGSNYEQYF
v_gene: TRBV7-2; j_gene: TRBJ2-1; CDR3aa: CASSRDSGSTNEQFF
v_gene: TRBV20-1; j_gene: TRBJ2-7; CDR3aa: CSAALTPAYEQYF
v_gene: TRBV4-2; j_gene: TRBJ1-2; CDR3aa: CASSQDEGAEYYGYTF
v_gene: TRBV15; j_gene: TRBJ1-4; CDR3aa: CATSRDGTNDEKLFF
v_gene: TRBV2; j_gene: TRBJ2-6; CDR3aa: CASKKGGSGANVLTF
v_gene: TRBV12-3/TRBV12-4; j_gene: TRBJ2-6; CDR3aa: CASSLRVRGPSGANVLTF
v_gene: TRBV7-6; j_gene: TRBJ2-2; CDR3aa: CASEVAGAHGELFF
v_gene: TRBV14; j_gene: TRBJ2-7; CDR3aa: CASGPQYEQYF
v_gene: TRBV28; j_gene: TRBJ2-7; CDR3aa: CASSTQTSGSGYEQYF
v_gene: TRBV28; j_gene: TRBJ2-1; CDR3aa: CASGAAGLGLNEQFF
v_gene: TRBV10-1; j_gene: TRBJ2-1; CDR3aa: CASSEAGGPYNEQFF
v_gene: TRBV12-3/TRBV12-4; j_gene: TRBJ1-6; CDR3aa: CASKQDTGSPLHF
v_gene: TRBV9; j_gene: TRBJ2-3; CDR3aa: CASSVGESGRDLTDTQYF
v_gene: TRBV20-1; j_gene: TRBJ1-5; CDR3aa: CSAMSRLLGNQPQHF
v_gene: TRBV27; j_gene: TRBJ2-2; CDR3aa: CASSPYSRAGELFF
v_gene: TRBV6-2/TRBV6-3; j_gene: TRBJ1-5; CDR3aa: CASSQLPGPYSNQPQHF
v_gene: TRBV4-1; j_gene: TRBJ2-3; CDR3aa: CASSQDRGTSDTQYF
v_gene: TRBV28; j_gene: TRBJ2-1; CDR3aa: CASSLTGLGKAEQFF
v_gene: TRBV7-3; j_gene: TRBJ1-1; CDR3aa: CASSPMGGEAFF
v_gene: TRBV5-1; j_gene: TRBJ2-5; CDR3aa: CASSLNVGLPQETQYF
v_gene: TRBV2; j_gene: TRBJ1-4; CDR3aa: CATLGIVTNEKLFF
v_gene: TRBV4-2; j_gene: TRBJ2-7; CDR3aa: CASSLNPGVSSYEQYF
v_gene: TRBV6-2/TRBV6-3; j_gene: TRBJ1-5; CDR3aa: CASSRDRANQPQHF
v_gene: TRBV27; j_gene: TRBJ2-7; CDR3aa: CASSLSVRPRSYEQYF
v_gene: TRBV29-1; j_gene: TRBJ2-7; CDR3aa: CSAGVTGGYEQYF
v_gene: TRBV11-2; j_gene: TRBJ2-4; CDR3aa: CASSFLPPGSTKNIQYF
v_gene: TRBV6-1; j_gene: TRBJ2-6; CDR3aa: CASSRTGSGANVLTF
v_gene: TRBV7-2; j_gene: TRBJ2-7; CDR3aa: CASSLDWGNYEQYF
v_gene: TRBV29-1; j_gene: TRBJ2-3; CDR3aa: CSVGLTDTQYF
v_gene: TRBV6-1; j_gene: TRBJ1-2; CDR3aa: CASSEAAGSHGYTF
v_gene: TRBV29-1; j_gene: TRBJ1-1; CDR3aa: CSAVGTGSRVPEAFF
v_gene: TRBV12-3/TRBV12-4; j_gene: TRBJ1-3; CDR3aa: CASSGGAPLSGNTIYF
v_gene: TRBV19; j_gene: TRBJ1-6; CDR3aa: CASSQTGGDGSPLHF
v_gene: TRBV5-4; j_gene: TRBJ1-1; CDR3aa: CASSPGDSWEEAFF
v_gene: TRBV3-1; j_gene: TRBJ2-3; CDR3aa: CASSQDRNRDTQYF
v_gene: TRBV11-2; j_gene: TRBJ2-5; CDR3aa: CASSLAPRGLQETQYF
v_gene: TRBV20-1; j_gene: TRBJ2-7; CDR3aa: CSAQESSGRSHLQYF
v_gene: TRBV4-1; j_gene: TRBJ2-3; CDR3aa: CASSQASGVGDTQYF
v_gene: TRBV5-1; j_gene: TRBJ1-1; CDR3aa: CASSLGTGGLLAFF
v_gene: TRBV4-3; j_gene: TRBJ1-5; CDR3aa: CASSQQTGDQPQHF
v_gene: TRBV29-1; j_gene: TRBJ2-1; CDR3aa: CSVDPRVYNEQFF
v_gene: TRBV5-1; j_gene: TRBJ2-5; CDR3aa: CASSLEWGETQYF
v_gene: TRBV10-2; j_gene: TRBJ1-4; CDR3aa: CASSESVGAANEKLFF
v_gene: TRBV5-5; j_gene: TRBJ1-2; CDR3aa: CASSVAPGHGYGYTF
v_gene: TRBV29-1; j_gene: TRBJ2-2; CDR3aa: CSGGGLGRELFF
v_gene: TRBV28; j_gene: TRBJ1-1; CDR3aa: CASSSLRDTEAFF